This T cell receptor (beta chain) is from a study of T cell therapy after organ transplantation (dated by TCRdb to between 2018 and 2021). Regarding the research as a whole: Therapy products were autologous CMV-specific T cells expanded in vitro for approximately 15 days with a peptide pool of 30 HLA class I and II CMV epitopes. Only about 85% of the 10 patients had long-term post-therapy samples available. A median of 1.92 x 10^8 CMV-specific T cells was administered to patients across 2 to 6 intravenous infusions. A follow-up TRBV repertoire analysis was performed on an open-label phase I trial of autologous CMV-specific adoptive T cell therapy in solid-organ transplant recipients. Patients were given up to 6 doses of T cells at 2-week intervals and were followed for 25 to 35 weeks after finishing therapy. Long-term post-therapy blood samples were obtained 20 to 29 weeks after therapy was completed. Among the ten patients, eight were classed as clinical responders, while two were classed as nonresponders. What the research found in general, with its limitations: Post-therapy reconstitution appeared to include both transferred clonotypes and endogenous clonotypes not detected in the therapy products. Reduced sample coverage from poor CD8+ T cell yield may be reflected in the few expansions detected in nonresponders. Fold change in CD8 clonality after therapy inversely correlated with pretherapy clonality, suggesting less biased repertoires were more receptive to remodeling. Assessment of confounders such as concurrent antirejection and antiviral medications was prevented by the small cohort. Nonresponders showed marked pretherapy clonal expansions with minimal repertoire change after therapy.

The time point tag for this specimen amounts to: 20-29 weeks after completion of therapy. The patients had received solid-organ transplants and had cytomegalovirus that was drug-resistant/recurrent. Some ten trial participants were chosen for repertoire analysis on the basis of the availability of post-therapy peripheral blood mononuclear cells. A BD FACSAria III was used to sort viable CD3+CD8+CD4- lymphocytes from PBMCs. The Qiagen DNeasy Kit was used to extract genomic DNA from the sorted cells. As for this clone: Its binding antigen is unknown. One base away there is no much larger clone; base qualities are not given.

V loses 8 bases at its end and J loses 3 bases; junction bases beyond the gene matches: 5. Reading the germline V gene (reference sequence) gives CDR1 MNHEY and CDR2 SMNVEV. The CDR3 holds 13 amino acids from the cysteine to the phenylalanine. Only the CDR3 part of the read is kept: 39 bases, read in frame from the first base. Using the immunoSEQ two-step, bias-controlled multiplex PCR assay, TRB CDR3 regions were amplified from genomic DNA. CDR3 libraries were sequenced on an Illumina NextSeq 500. In the paper's pipeline: The immunoSEQ Analyzer platform was used for the initial alignment and bioinformatics, which included bias normalization against synthetic CDR3 analogs. V, D and J gene annotation followed the IMGT database definitions. VDJtools version 1.1.10 and the R package tcR version 2.2.1.11 were used with default settings for further TRBV analyses. GLIPH analysis was done using default settings in version 1.0. For CDR3 sequences with at least 5 reads, significant changes in clonotype frequency were assessed with a 2-sided binomial test and Benjamini-Hochberg correction (alpha = 0.01). TCRdb's version of the immuneACCESS table is confined to in-frame rearrangements and falls short of the full clone set. An unresolved V gene accounts for under half of the shortfall where checked; the remainder is of unknown origin. Clonal size and the V and J genes are those of that table, whereas D and trimming came from the DNA. This sample comprises 20,000 to 25,000 clones, roughly 84% of them detected only once. Approximately 33% of the sample is in the top ten clones.

The sequencing here drew on CD8+ T cells from blood, taken after autologous CMV-specific T cell therapy. This sequence was found in a human patient who had received a solid organ transplant and had CMV disease. Following a transplant, some T lymphocytes may have been derived from the graft donor. The rearrangement joined TRBV27 to TRBJ2-5; 8 of the junction bases match TRBD2. The CDR3 has the sequence CASRTAGEETQYF. The DNA reads TGTGCCAGCCGTACAGCGGGAGAAGAGACCCAGTACTTC.